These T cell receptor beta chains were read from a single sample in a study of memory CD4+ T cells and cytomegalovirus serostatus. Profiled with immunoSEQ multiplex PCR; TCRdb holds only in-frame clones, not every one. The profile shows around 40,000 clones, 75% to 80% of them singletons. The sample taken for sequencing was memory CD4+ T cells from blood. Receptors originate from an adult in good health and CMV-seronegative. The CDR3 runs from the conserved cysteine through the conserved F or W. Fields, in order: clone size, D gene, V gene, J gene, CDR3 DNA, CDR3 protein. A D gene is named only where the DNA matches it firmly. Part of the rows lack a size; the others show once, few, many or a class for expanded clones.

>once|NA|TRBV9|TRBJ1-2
TGTGCCAGCAGCGGCAGAAACTATGGCTACACCTTC
CASSGRNYGYTF
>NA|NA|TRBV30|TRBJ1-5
TGTGCCTGGAGGCCAAAAACAGTCAATAGCAATCAGCCCCAGCATTTT
CAWRPKTVNSNQPQHF
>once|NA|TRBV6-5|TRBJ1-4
TGTGCCAGCAGTTACCGGGGGGCGCCTAATGAAAAACTGTTTTTT
CASSYRGAPNEKLFF
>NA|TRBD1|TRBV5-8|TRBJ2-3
TGTGCCAGCAGCTTGTGGGGGACAGGCAACACAGATACGCAGTATTTT
CASSLWGTGNTDTQYF
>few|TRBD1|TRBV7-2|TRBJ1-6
TGTGCCAGCAGCTTAGCGGGCAGGGGGGTTTCACCCCTCCACTTT
CASSLAGRGVSPLHF
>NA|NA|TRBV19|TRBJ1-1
TGTGCCAGTACCCGACAAGGGCCCGAAGCTTTCTTT
CASTRQGPEAFF
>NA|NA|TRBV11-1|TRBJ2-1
TGTGCCAGCAGCTTAGTTGGATACAATGAGCAGTTCTTC
CASSLVGYNEQFF
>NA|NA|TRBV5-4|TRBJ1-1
TGTGCCAGCAGCTTGGGGGGGATAAGGACTGAAGCTTTCTTT
CASSLGGIRTEAFF
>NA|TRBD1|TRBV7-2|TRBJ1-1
TGTGCCAGCAGCTTACAGGGGGTCTCGAACACTGAAGCTTTCTTT
CASSLQGVSNTEAFF
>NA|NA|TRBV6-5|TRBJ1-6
TGTGCCAGCAGTTATAGGGAATCACCCCTCCACTTT
CASSYRESPLHF
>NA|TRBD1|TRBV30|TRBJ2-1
TGTGCCTGGAGCCGGGACAGTAATGGGGGCTACAATGAGCAGTTCTTC
CAWSRDSNGGYNEQFF
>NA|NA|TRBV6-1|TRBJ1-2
TGTGCCAGCATTAGGTCACTGAAGGACTATGGCTACACCTTC
CASIRSLKDYGYTF
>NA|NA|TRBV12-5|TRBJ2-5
TGTGCTAGTGGTTTCCTCCGGGAGACCCAGTACTTC
CASGFLRETQYF
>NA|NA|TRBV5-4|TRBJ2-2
TGTGCCAGCAGCTTTTACAGGTCGGGGGAGCTGTTTTTT
CASSFYRSGELFF
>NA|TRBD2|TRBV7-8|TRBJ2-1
TGTGCCACCGCGACTAGCGCCGGGGTAGGCGAGCAGTTCTTC
CATATSAGVGEQFF
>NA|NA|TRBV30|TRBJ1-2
TGTGCCTGGAGGAATGCCGGGGGGAACGGCTACACCTTC
CAWRNAGGNGYTF
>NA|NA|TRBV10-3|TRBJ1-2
TGTGCCATCAGTGTAGAGGGAGGACCCTACACCTTC
CAISVEGGPYTF
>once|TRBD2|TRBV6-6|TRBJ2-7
TGTGCCAGCAGGGGACTAGCGGGACAGTACTTC
CASRGLAGQYF
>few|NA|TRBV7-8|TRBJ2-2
TGTGCCAGCAGCGGGGACTCACTAACCGGGGAGCTGTTTTTT
CASSGDSLTGELFF
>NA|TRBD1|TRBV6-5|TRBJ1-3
TGTGCCAACAGGGGCTCTGGAAACACCATATATTTT
CANRGSGNTIYF
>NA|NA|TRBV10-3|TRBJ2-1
TGTGCCATCAGTGAGACCCTCAATGAGCAGTTCTTC
CAISETLNEQFF
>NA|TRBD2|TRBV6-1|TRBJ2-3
TGTGCCAGCAGTGCCGGGGGGGCCACAGATACGCAGTATTTT
CASSAGGATDTQYF
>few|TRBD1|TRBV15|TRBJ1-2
TGTGCCACCAGCAGAGGCTCAGGGGGGATCAACTATGGCTACACCTTC
CATSRGSGGINYGYTF
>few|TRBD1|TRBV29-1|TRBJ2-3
TGCAGCGTTGATTGGAAGACAGGGGCCACAGATACGCAGTATTTT
CSVDWKTGATDTQYF
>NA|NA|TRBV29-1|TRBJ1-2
TGCAGCGTTCCGCTGGAAACCCTTAATGGCTACACCTTC
CSVPLETLNGYTF
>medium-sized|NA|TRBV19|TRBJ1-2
TGTGCCAGTAAGGATGGGAGCTATGGCTACACCTTC
CASKDGSYGYTF
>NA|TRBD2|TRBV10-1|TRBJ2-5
TGCGCCAGCAGCGGGGGGACTAGCGGGATTCAAGAGACCCAGTACTTC
CASSGGTSGIQETQYF
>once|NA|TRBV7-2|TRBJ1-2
TGTGCCAGCAGCCCCAGGGACCCCTATGGCTACACCTTC
CASSPRDPYGYTF
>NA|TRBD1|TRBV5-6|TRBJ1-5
TGTGCCAGCAGCCTGAGGACAGGGGGTGCCAATCAGCCCCAGCATTTT
CASSLRTGGANQPQHF
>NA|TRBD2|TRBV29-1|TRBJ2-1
TGCAGCGTTTCTGCGGGGGGCGCCGTCAATGAGCAGTTCTTC
CSVSAGGAVNEQFF
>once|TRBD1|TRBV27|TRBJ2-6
TGTGCCAGCAGTCCAGACAGGGGATGGTCTGGGGCCAACGTCCTGACTTTC
CASSPDRGWSGANVLTF